The 13 T cell receptor beta chains in this list originate from one sample, sequenced in a study of Tregs in tolerant kidney transplant recipients. Mixed chimerism was transient after nonmyeloablative marrow transplants from related graft donors. Some clones are missing from TCRdb's copy, which holds only in-frame ones; the method was immunoSEQ multiplex PCR. The data show tens of thousands of clones, with approximately 93% seen just once and around 1.5% held by the top ten. Sequencing used CD4+ T cells from blood (PBMCs), obtained 12 months after the transplant. These receptors were taken from a human patient who received a combined kidney and bone marrow transplant. The graft donor may have contributed some T cells.

The chain couples TRBV11-2 to TRBJ1-5; D call uncertain. Looked up from germline, CDR1 is SGHAT and CDR2 is FQNNGV. This CDR3 is built from 15 residues. With 1 base removed from V and 0 bases from J, the gap between germline ends came to 7 bases. The DNA of the CDR3 is TGTGCCAGCAGCTTAGGAGGTTATAGCAATCAGCCCCAGCATTTT. Its translation is CASSLGGYSNQPQHF.

The V and J genes are TRBV4-3 and TRBJ2-7; 8 bases agree with TRBD1. CDR3 length: 15 residues. The J segment lost 4 bases and the V segment lost 0 bases, leaving 5 bases of the junction unmatched. CDR1 LGHNA and CDR2 YSLEER come from the germline V gene. The CDR3 coding sequence is TGCGCCAGCAGCCAAGAGAACAGGGGGAGGTACGAGCAGTACTTC. Its protein is CASSQENRGRYEQYF.

The V call is TRBV2, the J call TRBJ1-5, with TRBD1 identical over 10 bases. The CDR3 has 15 amino acids. Germline values: CDR1 SNHLY, CDR2 FYNNEI. J lost 11 bases, V lost 3 bases, and 10 bases had no gene match. CDR3 nucleotides: TGTGCCAGCAGTGAGTCCGGGACAGGGGAGGGAGCCCAGCATTTT. Residues: CASSESGTGEGAQHF.

The chain joins TRBV11-2 to TRBJ2-7; 8 nucleotides align to TRBD1. The germline gives CDR1 SGHAT, CDR2 FQNNGV. This CDR3 is built from 13 residues. V was clipped by 6 bases and J by 4 bases; unmatched bases: 5. This CDR3 reads CASRPTGGYEQYF. Here the CDR3 DNA reads TGTGCCAGCAGACCTACAGGGGGGTACGAGCAGTACTTC.

This clone occurred once. The chain has TRBV11-3 and TRBJ2-3; TRBD2 aligns across 8 bases. The V gene's germline CDR1 is SGHNT and CDR2 YENEEA. V shed 4 bases, J shed 2 bases, and the junction held 8 bases outside the gene matches. The CDR3 loop spans 16 amino acids. The CDR3, as DNA: TGTGCCAGCAGCTCACGACTAGCGACCCACACAGATACGCAGTATTTT. This translates into CASSSRLATHTDTQYF.

This chain joins TRBV5-5 and TRBJ1-2, with 10 bases lining up with TRBD1. CDR1 and CDR2 from the germline V gene are SGHKS and YYEKEE (reference sequence). The CDR3 runs 13 residues. After removal of 4 bases from V and 6 bases from J, the junction contained 3 bases not matched to a gene. The CDR3 loop reads CASSVTGGNGYTF. The CDR3 coding sequence is TGTGCCAGCAGCGTGACAGGGGGCAATGGCTACACCTTC.

The genes are TRBV9 and TRBJ2-7; 8 bases are a match to TRBD2. The CDR3 is 16 residues long. Germline V gives CDR1 SGDLS, CDR2 YYNGEE. The V gene end was trimmed by 0 bases and the J gene end by 2 bases; junction bases not matched to a gene: 7. Here the CDR3 reads CASSVAPQGLAYEQYF. CDR3 in DNA: TGTGCCAGCAGCGTAGCCCCCCAGGGACTAGCCTACGAGCAGTACTTC.

The chain joins TRBV27 to TRBJ2-1; D is possibly TRBD1 (6 bases). The CDR3 is 13 residues long. V was shortened by 7 bases and J by 5 bases, with 12 bases between the two germline ends. CDR1 and CDR2 (germline): MNHEY, SMNVEV (reference sequence). The CDR3 bases are TGTGCCAGCACCAGACAGGCTCACAATGAGCAGTTCTTC. It encodes CASTRQAHNEQFF.

The chain is built from TRBV11-3 and TRBJ2-2; D is perhaps TRBD2 (6 bases). V lost 2 bases, J lost 5 bases, and 18 bases lay in between. The length of the CDR3 is 17 residues. The V gene's germline CDR1 is SGHNT and CDR2 YENEEA. The CDR3 spells CASSLPGAFMGTGELFF. The CDR3 region has the DNA TGTGCCAGCAGCTTACCGGGAGCTTTCATGGGGACCGGGGAGCTGTTTTTT.

The rearrangement links TRBV30 to TRBJ2-1; 12 bases are a match to TRBD2. V was clipped by 8 bases and J by 3 bases; unmatched bases: 5. This CDR3 has 14 amino acids. CDR1 and CDR2 from the germline V gene are GTSNPN and SVGIG (reference sequence). CDR3 in amino acids: CAGLGLAGYNEQFF. The CDR3 bases are TGTGCCGGATTGGGACTAGCGGGCTACAATGAGCAGTTCTTC.

This clone was recorded only once. The chain combines TRBV19 with TRBJ1-1; D is unresolved. Trimming took 1 base from V and 9 from J, leaving 6 bases between them. The CDR3 sequence is 11 residues long. Germline V CDR1 and CDR2: LNHDA, SQIVND (reference sequence). The CDR3 coding sequence is TGTGCCAGTAGTATAGGAGGTAAAGCTTTCTTT. It encodes CASSIGGKAFF.

This rearrangement joins TRBV11-2 to TRBJ1-1; possibly TRBD1 for D (5 bases). The length of the CDR3 is 13 residues. V shed 7 bases and J shed 3 bases, with 12 bases lying between them. Germline V gives CDR1 SGHAT, CDR2 FQNNGV. CDR3 DNA sequence: TGTGCCAGCAACATGGACACTTACACTGAAGCTTTCTTT. Its translation: CASNMDTYTEAFF.

The chain is built from TRBV5-1 and TRBJ2-7, with TRBD2 matching 10 bases. The J segment lost 3 bases and the V segment lost 3 bases, leaving 6 bases of the junction unmatched. The CDR3 covers 15 residues. Germline V CDR1 and CDR2: SGHRS, YFSETQ. The CDR3 DNA reads as TGCGCCAGCAGCTGGACGTCTAGCGGGAGCTACGAGCAGTACTTC. Translated: CASSWTSSGSYEQYF.